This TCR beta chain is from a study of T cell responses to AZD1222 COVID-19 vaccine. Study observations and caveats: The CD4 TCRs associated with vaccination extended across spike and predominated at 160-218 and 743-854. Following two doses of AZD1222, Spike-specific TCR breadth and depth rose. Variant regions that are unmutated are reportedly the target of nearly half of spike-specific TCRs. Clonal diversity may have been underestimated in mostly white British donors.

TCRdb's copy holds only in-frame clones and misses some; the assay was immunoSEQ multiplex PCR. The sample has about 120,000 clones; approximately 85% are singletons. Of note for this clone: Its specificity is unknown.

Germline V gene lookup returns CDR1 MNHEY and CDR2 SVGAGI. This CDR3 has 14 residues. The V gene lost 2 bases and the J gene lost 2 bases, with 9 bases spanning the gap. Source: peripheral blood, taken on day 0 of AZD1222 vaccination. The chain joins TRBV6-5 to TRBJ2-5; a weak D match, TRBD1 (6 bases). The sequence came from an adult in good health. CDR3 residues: CASSYRTAQETQYF. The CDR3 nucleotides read TGTGCCAGCAGTTACCGGACAGCTCAAGAGACCCAGTACTTC.